What follows describes a single T cell receptor beta chain. Its antigen is unknown. There are no base qualities to consult, and no much larger clone falls within one base. Receptor libraries were prepared by the immunoSEQ multiplex PCR assay. The clones in this table, taken by TCRdb from immuneACCESS, are in-frame only. Not every clone is retained; where verified, under half of the shortfall comes from an unresolved V gene, and the cause of the rest is unknown. Recorded for this sample are approximately 220,000 clones; around 94% of them occurred a single time. The ten largest make up approximately 1.4% of the sample. The data originate from a study of control samples from healthy donors and cancer patients (dated by TCRdb to the early 2020s). Spanning cysteine to phenylalanine, the CDR3 consists of 15 amino acids. The entry retains the CDR3 DNA only, 45 bases that are in frame from base 1. Relative to germline, V is 4 bases shorter and J is 1 base shorter, with 13 bases between their ends. The germline V gene supplies CDR1 SGHAT and CDR2 FQNNGV.

Recombination joined TRBV11-2 with TRBJ2-5; TRBD1 could be the D gene, as 6 bases match. Source material: blood. This receptor was taken from a man over 45 in good health. In nucleotides, the sequence is TGTGCCAGCAGCTATGGGGGCGCGCTCCAAGAGACCCAGTACTTC. It specifies CASSYGGALQETQYF.